Shown below are 30 T cell receptor beta chains from a single sample sequenced in a study of blood T cells in healthy people across ages. A second roughly 7 to 12 cycle PCR used barcoded and J-beta primers. Using its own MiXCR run on the 5' RACE reads, TCRdb lists one record per CDR3 protein. The sample has 1,800,000 or so distinct CDR3 sequences; more than 35% are singletons. The source material was blood. These receptors were obtained from a human donor in good health.

The V gene is TRBV13, the J gene TRBJ2-7, with D possibly TRBD2 on 7 matching bases. Looked up from germline, CDR1 is PRHDT and CDR2 is FYEKMQ (reference sequence). This CDR3 region has 12 residues. V dropped 4 bases and J dropped 7 bases, with 11 bases sitting between them. CDR3 sequence: CASSWGGQEQYF. The CDR3 region has the DNA TGTGCCAGCAGCTGGGGGGGGCAGGAGCAGTACTTC. Using reference TRBV13 and TRBJ2-7 for the parts outside the CDR3, the full variable domain is AAGVIQSPRHLIKEKRETATLKCYPIPRHDTVYWYQQGPGQDPQFLISFYEKMQSDKGSIPDRFSAQQFSDYHSELNMSSLELGDSALYFCASSWGGQEQYFGPGTRLTVT.

The rearrangement links TRBV6-4 to TRBJ2-3; 11 bases align to TRBD2. CDR1 is MRHNA and CDR2 is SNTAGT in the germline V gene. The CDR3 sequence is 16 residues long. After removal of 3 bases from V and 10 bases from J, the junction contained 12 bases not matched to a gene. The DNA of the CDR3 is TGTGCCAGCAGTGAAGCTAGCGGGGGGCCCACAAGGCCGCAGTATTTT. Residues: CASSEASGGPTRPQYF.

In its sample, this clonotype was seen a few times. The chain combines TRBV4-2 with TRBJ2-7, with a possible D match to TRBD2 (6 bases). Between the trimmed V and J ends, which lost 1 base and 2 bases, there was a span of 12 bases. Germline CDR1 reads LGHNA; CDR2 reads YNFKEQ. The CDR3 contains 15 residues. This CDR3 reads CASSQGGGAPYEQYF. As DNA, the CDR3 is TGTGCCAGCAGCCAAGGTGGCGGGGCCCCCTACGAGCAGTACTTC.

This clonotype was counted between two and nine times. The chain links TRBV28 to TRBJ2-4; the match to TRBD1 covers 9 bases. The J call may not be correct, given that the DNA end is closer to TRBJ2-7. The CDR3 runs to 14 residues. The germline V gene has CDR1 MDHEN and CDR2 SYDVKM. CDR3 loop: CASSSKDRGDEQYF. CDR3 DNA sequence: TGTGCCAGCAGTAGTAAGGACAGGGGAGACGAGCAGTACTTC.

This clonotype was counted a few times. The chain is built from TRBV7-9 and TRBJ1-2, with D hard to call. In germline, CDR1 is SEHNR, CDR2 FQNEAQ (reference sequence). The CDR3 loop spans 15 amino acids. V was clipped by 4 bases and J by 9 bases, with 21 bases between them. The DNA of the CDR3 is TGTGCCAGCAGCTCCCTCGTTCCGGCAGGCGCGCGCTACACCTTC. The encoded protein is CASSSLVPAGARYTF. Variable domain in full (rest from reference TRBV7-9 and TRBJ1-2): DTGVSQNPRHKITKRGQNVTFRCDPISEHNRLYWYRQTLGQGPEFLTYFQNEAQLEKSRLLSDRFSAERPKGSFSTLEIQRTEQGDSAMYLCASSSLVPAGARYTFGSGTRLTVV.

A note on this clonotype: One end of the junction varies from germline; a read error may be responsible. The chain links TRBV11-3 to TRBJ2-1; weak D call: TRBD2 (5 bases). Germline lookup yields CDR1 SGHNT and CDR2 YENEEA. This CDR3 spans 16 amino acids. In DNA, the CDR3 is TGTGCCAGCAGCGTAGATTGGGAGCGTATAAACAATGAGCAGTTCTTC. It codes for CASSVDWERINNEQFF.

The chain is built from TRBV15 and TRBJ2-1; 11 bases align to TRBD2. CDR1 and CDR2 (germline): LNHNV, YYDKDF (reference sequence). With V trimmed by 0 bases and J by 7 bases, 5 bases remained unmatched. CDR3 length equals 16 residues. The CDR3 bases are TGTGCCACCAGCAGAGAGGTTACTAGCGGGGGAAATGAGCAGTTCTTC. This translates into CATSREVTSGGNEQFF.

The rearrangement joins TRBV4-2 to TRBJ2-5; possibly TRBD2 for D (6 bases). V lost 3 bases, J lost 2 bases, and 16 bases lay in between. CDR1 LGHNA and CDR2 YNFKEQ come from the germline V gene. The CDR3 is made up of 16 amino acids. CDR3 DNA sequence: TGTGCCAGCAGCCAGGGGGGAGTCAGCCTACAAGAGACCCAGTACTTC. As protein: CASSQGGVSLQETQYF.

This clonotype was counted a few times. The chain carries TRBV10-3 and TRBJ1-2; 7 bases are shared with TRBD1. This CDR3 is 13 amino acids long. V trimming: 3 bases; J trimming: 3 bases; junction bases outside the gene matches: 1. Germline assignment: CDR1 ENHRY and CDR2 SYGVKD. CDR3 sequence: CAISDTGDYGYTF. The CDR3 DNA follows: TGTGCCATCAGTGATACAGGGGACTATGGCTACACCTTC.

This clonotype has a handful of counts. The rearrangement uses TRBV7-8 and TRBJ2-1, with D possibly being TRBD1 (5 bases). Trimming left V 5 bases short and J 6 bases short, with 20 bases between. The CDR3 totals 16 residues. From germline, CDR1 is SGHVS and CDR2 FQNEAQ. CDR3 amino acids: CASSPQGWRVANEQFF. The CDR3 DNA sequence: TGTGCCAGCAGCCCCCAGGGATGGAGAGTGGCCAATGAGCAGTTCTTC.

This clonotype was recorded a few times. CDR3 amino acids: CASSLEPYGKLFF. The CDR3 coding sequence is TGTGCCAGCAGCTTAGAACCATATGGAAAACTGTTTTTT. The chain employs TRBV11-1 and TRBJ1-4; D not certain. Between the trimmed V and J ends, which lost 1 base and 10 bases, there was a span of 10 bases. CDR1 is SGHAT, CDR2 FQDESV, per germline (reference sequence). The CDR3 totals 13 residues.

The chain combines TRBV20-1 with TRBJ2-5; TRBD2 matches 10 bases. There are 14 residues in the CDR3. CDR1 is DFQATT and CDR2 is SNEGSKA in the germline V gene (reference sequence). The J segment lost 11 bases and the V segment lost 3 bases, leaving 12 bases of the junction unmatched. In DNA form, the CDR3 reads TGCAGTGCTAGCCCTATGGGACTAGCGAGAGAGCAGTACTTC. Amino acid sequence: CSASPMGLAREQYF.

The chain couples TRBV2 to TRBJ2-1; a possible D gene is TRBD2 (5 bases). The CDR3 length is 15 residues. Trimming cost V 7 bases and J 0 bases, with 13 bases left between them. Germline CDR1 is SNHLY and CDR2 is FYNNEI. The CDR3 region has the DNA TGTGCCAGCACGAACGGGGTTAGCTCCTACAATGAGCAGTTCTTC. It is translated as CASTNGVSSYNEQFF.

This chain uses TRBV15 with TRBJ1-6; D gene ambiguous. Trimming cost V 0 bases and J 8 bases, with 5 bases left between them. There are 13 residues in the CDR3. The germline V gene has CDR1 LNHNV and CDR2 YYDKDF (reference sequence). Here the CDR3 reads CATSRDRYSPLHF. The CDR3 DNA sequence: TGTGCCACCAGCAGAGATCGATATTCACCCCTCCACTTT.

The genes are TRBV4-2 and TRBJ2-7; D not certain. V was shortened by 0 bases and J by 2 bases, with 11 bases between the two germline ends. Germline loops: CDR1 LGHNA, CDR2 YNFKEQ. There are 15 residues in the CDR3. CDR3 in DNA: TGTGCCAGCAGCCAAGATCCTGGACCAGCCTACGAGCAGTACTTC. This sequence encodes CASSQDPGPAYEQYF.

This chain joins TRBV5-6 and TRBJ2-5, with 9 nucleotides matching TRBD2. Germline CDR1 is SGHDT and CDR2 is YYEEEE. J gave up 2 bases and V 4 bases, and 12 bases lay outside the gene matches. This CDR3 comprises 17 residues. This CDR3 reads CASSGRHRGGAQETQYF. The CDR3 bases are TGTGCCAGCAGCGGTAGGCATCGCGGGGGGGCTCAAGAGACCCAGTACTTC.

This clonotype was seen a handful of times. The rearrangement links TRBV28 to TRBJ1-5; D is perhaps TRBD1 (6 bases). CDR1 and CDR2 (germline): MDHEN, SYDVKM. CDR3 length: 14 amino acids. Trimming stripped 5 bases from V and 5 bases from J, with 13 bases between. The CDR3 region has the DNA TGTGCCAGCAGTACTGCAGGGGCCGATCAGCCCCAGCATTTT. Its translation is CASSTAGADQPQHF. Full variable domain (outside the CDR3, taken from reference TRBV28 and TRBJ1-5): DVKVTQSSRYLVKRTGEKVFLECVQDMDHENMFWYRQDPGLGLRLIYFSYDVKMKEKGDIPEGYSVSREKKERFSLILESASTNQTSMYLCASSTAGADQPQHFGDGTRLSIL.

The CDR3 region is CASSPNLGTPTDTQYF. CDR3 bases: TGTGCCAGCAGCCCCAACCTCGGGACGCCCACAGATACGCAGTATTTT. The chain employs TRBV7-2 and TRBJ2-3; D might be TRBD1 or TRBD2, each matching 5 bases. The V gene lost 5 bases and the J gene lost 2 bases, with 17 bases spanning the gap. Germline assignment: CDR1 SGHTA and CDR2 FQGNSA. CDR3 length equals 16 residues.

V is TRBV2 and J is TRBJ2-3; either TRBD1 or TRBD2 may fit D (6 bases each). There are 15 residues in the CDR3. Germline V gene data show CDR1 as SNHLY and CDR2 as FYNNEI. V was trimmed by 7 bases and J by 2 bases, leaving 16 bases between them. DNA of the CDR3: TGTGCCAGCACCGGAAGGGGGGATTACACAGATACGCAGTATTTT. Translated: CASTGRGDYTDTQYF.

On this clonotype itself: Germline is not matched at one junction end, which may reflect a read error. The chain joins TRBV6-5 to TRBJ2-1; the match to TRBD1 covers 8 bases. Germline assignment: CDR1 MNHEY and CDR2 SVGAGI. CDR3 length: 14 amino acids. Written as DNA, the CDR3 is TGTGCCAGTAGTTTGATCCCAGGGGGCAATGGGCAGTTCTTC. It specifies CASSLIPGGNGQFF.

The chain couples TRBV10-3 to TRBJ1-2; D gene ambiguous. V gave up 6 bases and J gave up 4 bases, with 9 bases separating them. CDR1 and CDR2 (germline): ENHRY, SYGVKD. This CDR3 has 12 amino acids. The CDR3 bases are TGTGCCATCAGCGGAGACGGCTATGGCTACACCTTC. Translation gives CAISGDGYGYTF.

As regards this clonotype: A junction boundary mismatches the germline segment, possibly from a read error. The gene calls are TRBV7-2 and TRBJ2-1, with 9 bases matching TRBD2. The CDR3 is 17 amino acids. Germline CDR1 is SGHTA and CDR2 is FQGNSA. CDR3 protein: CVSSLLTGLAAYNEQFF. CDR3 sequence (DNA): TGTGTCAGCAGCTTATTAACGGGACTAGCAGCCTACAATGAGCAGTTCTTC.

This sequence joins TRBV20-1 and TRBJ2-1; 7 positions agree with TRBD1. CDR1 is DFQATT and CDR2 is SNEGSKA in the germline V gene (reference sequence). The length of the CDR3 is 12 residues. CDR3 loop: CRISGGYNEQFF. The DNA for the CDR3 is TGCAGAATTTCAGGGGGCTACAATGAGCAGTTCTTC.

The chain is built from TRBV4-2 and TRBJ2-3; TRBD2 is a possible D gene (6 bases). Trimming left V 1 base short and J 2 bases short, with 10 bases between. Germline-derived CDR1 and CDR2 are LGHNA and YNFKEQ. The CDR3 runs to 15 residues. CDR3 region: CASSQAGGNTDTQYF. The CDR3, as DNA: TGTGCCAGCAGCCAAGCGGGCGGGAACACAGATACGCAGTATTTT.

The chain uses TRBV27 and TRBJ2-7, with a possible D match to TRBD1 (5 bases). The CDR3 covers 14 residues. CDR1 and CDR2 (germline): MNHEY, SMNVEV (reference sequence). V gave up 6 bases and J gave up 0 bases, with 12 bases separating them. This CDR3 is CASRKGIGSYEQYF. The CDR3, as DNA: TGTGCCAGCAGAAAGGGGATCGGCTCCTACGAGCAGTACTTC.

The chain joins TRBV4-3 to TRBJ2-7; 7 bases fit TRBD2. Germline values: CDR1 LGHNA, CDR2 YSLEER. The CDR3 loop spans 17 amino acids. The V and J ends lost 0 bases and 0 bases, in that order; junction bases with no gene match: 8. This CDR3 reads CASSQDLASGRSYEQYF. CDR3 sequence (DNA): TGCGCCAGCAGCCAAGACCTCGCTAGCGGCCGCTCCTACGAGCAGTACTTC.

J is TRBJ1-2 and V is TRBV6-6; D call uncertain. This CDR3 is 15 amino acids long. The germline V and J ends were trimmed by 6 bases and 8 bases, with 22 bases remaining between them. Looked up from germline, CDR1 is MNHNY and CDR2 is SVGAGI (reference sequence). DNA of the CDR3: TGTGCCAGCAGCCCTCCGCCTCCCACCTTGTGGGGCTACACCTTC. Translating it yields CASSPPPPTLWGYTF.

This clonotype was seen a single time. The chain couples TRBV28 to TRBJ2-1, with 8 nucleotides matching TRBD2. V trimming: 7 bases; J trimming: 5 bases; junction bases outside the gene matches: 13. The germline CDR1 and CDR2 sequences are MDHEN and SYDVKM. There are 16 residues in the CDR3. Here the CDR3 DNA reads TGTGCCAGCATCTCCGGGGGGGGCCGGGAGAACAATGAGCAGTTCTTC. Translation gives CASISGGGRENNEQFF.

CDR3 sequence: CASSQGLPTTGAYEQYF. The CDR3 bases are TGTGCCAGCAGCCAGGGGTTACCAACTACGGGGGCCTACGAGCAGTACTTC. The rearrangement links TRBV3-1 to TRBJ2-5; tentatively, D is TRBD2 (6 bases). The J call may be faulty, since TRBJ2-7 better matches the DNA end. The CDR3 is made up of 17 amino acids. Germline lookup yields CDR1 LGHDT and CDR2 YNNKEL (reference sequence).

This clonotype has more than one count but fewer than ten. The rearrangement links TRBV4-2 to TRBJ2-1, with 12 bases that match TRBD2. Looked up from germline, CDR1 is LGHNA and CDR2 is YNFKEQ. The junction had 8 bases not matched to a gene; V was cut back by 4 bases and J by 7 bases. The length of the CDR3 is 16 residues. The CDR3 loop is CASSRELAGGTNEQFF. In DNA, the CDR3 is TGTGCCAGCAGCCGGGAACTAGCGGGGGGCACGAATGAGCAGTTCTTC.